The 8 T cell receptor beta chains listed next were all sequenced from one sample in a study of blood T cell repertoires in COVID-19 (dated by TCRdb to 2018 to 2020). Receptors were amplified or captured by the immunoSEQ multiplex PCR assay. In TCRdb, the immuneACCESS table is reduced to in-frame sequences with V and J assigned. These tables do not hold every clone; where another copy was compared, an unresolved V gene accounts for under half, and the others remain unexplained. Here the sample has a few hundred thousand clones; almost 90% occur a single time. The ten largest make up roughly 16% of the sample. The material sequenced was PBMCs or T cells enriched from blood (not recorded which). The receptors shown here come from a man between 25 and 39 years old who had been exposed to COVID-19.

V is TRBV2 and J is TRBJ1-2; 9 bases agree with TRBD1. With V trimmed by 4 bases and J by 7 bases, 4 bases remained unmatched. Per germline, CDR1 SNHLY and CDR2 FYNNEI. The CDR3 contains 13 residues. The CDR3 here is CASSVETGGGYTF. CDR3 nucleotides: TGTGCCAGCAGTGTTGAGACAGGGGGTGGCTACACCTTC.

Comment on this clone: Relative to the germline gene, one junction end is altered; a read error may explain this. The chain is built from TRBV19 and TRBJ1-5, with D possibly matching TRBD1 (5 bases). Germline CDR1 and CDR2: LNHDA and SQIVND (reference sequence). This CDR3 region has 15 residues. The DNA of the CDR3 is TGTGCCAGTAGCATAGAACCCAGGGCGGACCAGCCCCAGCATTTT. This encodes CASSIEPRADQPQHF.

The chain joins TRBV7-9 to TRBJ2-3, with D unclear. The CDR3 spans 12 residues. V was cut by 4 bases and J by 2 bases, with 4 bases left in between. Germline V CDR1 and CDR2: SEHNR, FQNEAQ (reference sequence). This CDR3 reads CASSSYTDTQYF. CDR3 in DNA: TGTGCCAGCAGCTCCTACACAGATACGCAGTATTTT. The full variable domain, with the rest looked up from reference TRBV7-9 and TRBJ2-3, is DTGVSQNPRHKITKRGQNVTFRCDPISEHNRLYWYRQTLGQGPEFLTYFQNEAQLEKSRLLSDRFSAERPKGSFSTLEIQRTEQGDSAMYLCASSSYTDTQYFGPGTRLTVL.

In its sample, this clone was seen once. The V gene is TRBV3-1 (or the pseudogene TRBV3-2), the J gene TRBJ1-5, with TRBD1 as a possible D gene (5 bases). There are 16 residues in the CDR3. The germline V gene has CDR1 LGHDT and CDR2 YNNKEL (reference sequence). The ends were cut back, 0 bases at V and 5 bases at J, with 14 bases in the middle. The CDR3 bases are TGTGCCAGCAGCCAAGATCTCACAGGCCTTCATCAGCCCCAGCATTTT. It specifies CASSQDLTGLHQPQHF.

This chain uses TRBV4-3 with TRBJ2-5; D might be TRBD2 (5 bases). The CDR3 length is 14 residues. Germline V gene sequence: CDR1 LGHNA, CDR2 YSLEER. Deletions cut 2 bases from V and 1 base from J, with 8 bases between. This chain's CDR3 is CASSQTRGQETQYF. Here the CDR3 DNA reads TGCGCCAGCAGCCAAACACGGGGCCAAGAGACCCAGTACTTC.

This clone was seen once. The chain links TRBV3-1 (or the pseudogene TRBV3-2) to TRBJ2-3; D perhaps matches TRBD2 (5 bases). In germline, CDR1 is LGHDT, CDR2 YNNKEL (reference sequence). The CDR3 spans 16 residues. The V and J ends lost 3 bases and 7 bases respectively, with 20 bases between them. CDR3 amino acids: CASSQVGGGSRYTQYF. The DNA of the CDR3 is TGTGCCAGCAGCCAGGTTGGAGGCGGATCTCGGTATACGCAGTATTTT.

This clone was detected a few times. The chain is built from TRBV4-2 and TRBJ2-1, with 8 bases matching TRBD2. The CDR3 length is 15 residues. Germline loops: CDR1 LGHNA, CDR2 YNFKEQ. Unmatched junction bases numbered 10, after V lost 5 bases and J lost 7 bases. The CDR3 sequence: CASSTSRGGRNEQFF. CDR3 nucleotide sequence: TGTGCCAGCAGCACTAGCCGGGGGGGTCGGAATGAGCAGTTCTTC.

V is TRBV7-6 and J is TRBJ2-5, with D possibly matching TRBD1 (6 bases). The CDR3 extends over 13 amino acids. Germline V gene lookup returns CDR1 SGHVS and CDR2 FNYEAQ. V lost 5 bases to trimming and J lost 4 bases, with 11 bases between them. This CDR3 is CASSTGPGETQYF. The DNA of the CDR3 is TGTGCCAGCAGCACAGGGCCTGGAGAGACCCAGTACTTC.